These 29 T cell receptor beta chains originate from one sample sequenced in a study of CD8 T cells in Susac syndrome. cDNA came from around 0.5 to 1 ug RNA primed by random hexamers. TCRdb redid the calling of the immunoSEQ multiplex PCR reads with MiXCR, one entry per CDR3 protein. The sample contains around 85,000 distinct CDR3 sequences, approximately 95% of which appear only once. The sequenced material came from CD8+ T cells from PBMCs. These receptors were obtained from a human donor with Susac syndrome.

The rearrangement joins TRBV6-5 to TRBJ2-5; TRBD2 might be the D (5 bases). Germline V gene lookup returns CDR1 MNHEY and CDR2 SVGAGI. Trimming left V 2 bases short and J 5 bases short, with 12 bases between. The CDR3 is 14 amino acids. Here the CDR3 reads CASSYGLATETQYF. The CDR3 DNA reads TGTGCCAGCAGTTACGGGTTAGCGACGGAGACCCAGTACTTC.

The V call is TRBV13, the J call TRBJ2-1; a possible D gene is TRBD2 (5 bases). The V end was cut by 1 base, the J end by 9 bases, with 10 bases between. The CDR3 sequence is 13 residues long. Germline lookup yields CDR1 PRHDT and CDR2 FYEKMQ (reference sequence). In DNA, the CDR3 is TGTGCCAGCAGCTTAGCCGGGAAAGGTGAGCAGTTCTTC. Translation gives CASSLAGKGEQFF.

V usage is TRBV2 and J usage is TRBJ2-6; unclear D gene. The germline V gene has CDR1 SNHLY and CDR2 FYNNEI. Trimming removed 3 bases at V and 2 bases at J, with 8 bases between. The CDR3 has 15 residues. In DNA form, the CDR3 reads TGTGCCAGCAGTGAGGGGTACCCTGGGGCCAACGTCCTGACTTTC. It translates to CASSEGYPGANVLTF.

The chain uses TRBV7-9 and TRBJ2-6; the D gene is possibly TRBD1 (6 bases). The CDR3 contains 18 residues. The V end was cut by 7 bases, the J end by 2 bases, with 21 bases between. Germline CDR1 SEHNR, CDR2 FQNEAQ (reference sequence). CDR3 loop: CASIRLNRVFPGANVLTF. The CDR3 DNA reads as TGTGCCAGCATAAGGTTGAACAGGGTCTTTCCTGGGGCCAACGTCCTGACTTTC.

The V gene is TRBV4-1, the J gene TRBJ2-7; D is unresolved. V lost 0 bases and J lost 2, with 5 bases in between. The length of the CDR3 is 13 residues. Germline V CDR1 and CDR2: MGHRA, YSYEKL. CDR3 sequence: CASSQDSAYEQYF. As DNA, the CDR3 is TGCGCCAGCAGCCAAGATAGTGCCTACGAGCAGTACTTC.

The chain joins TRBV20-1 to TRBJ2-7, with TRBD2 matching over 9 bases. The germline V gene has CDR1 DFQATT and CDR2 SNEGSKA (reference sequence). The V gene end was trimmed by 1 base and the J gene end by 1 base; junction bases not matched to a gene: 2. This CDR3 is built from 14 residues. CDR3 protein: CSARALAGSYEQYF. CDR3 DNA sequence: TGCAGTGCTAGAGCCCTAGCGGGGTCCTACGAGCAGTACTTC.

V gene TRBV7-6 combines with J gene TRBJ2-1; possibly TRBD1 or TRBD2 for D (5 bases each). The germline CDR1 and CDR2 sequences are SGHVS and FNYEAQ. V was clipped by 4 bases and J by 8 bases, with 18 bases between them. The CDR3 runs to 15 residues. The CDR3 bases are TGTGCCAGCAGCTCCGTGGGGGTCTCGATGGATGAGCAGTTCTTC. This gives the protein CASSSVGVSMDEQFF.

DNA of the CDR3: TGCAGCGTTGGGGGTACGGAGAATGGCTACACCTTC. It encodes CSVGGTENGYTF. The chain is built from TRBV29-1 and TRBJ1-2, with D hard to call. Between the trimmed V and J ends, which lost 4 bases and 6 bases, there was a span of 12 bases. The CDR3 is 12 residues long. The V gene's germline CDR1 is SQVTM and CDR2 ANQGSEA.

This clonotype was found once. The chain links TRBV24-1 to TRBJ2-6; D possibly corresponds to TRBD1 (6 bases). Trimming took 5 bases from V and 4 from J, leaving 14 bases between them. This CDR3 region has 16 residues. The V gene's germline CDR1 is KGHDR and CDR2 SFDVKD. The CDR3 region has the DNA TGTGCCACCAGTGGGCCCACAGGGTCCGGGGCCAACGTCCTGACTTTC. Its translation: CATSGPTGSGANVLTF.

This chain connects TRBV12-3 or TRBV12-4 to TRBJ2-5; tentatively, D is TRBD2 (6 bases). The germline V and J ends were trimmed by 1 base and 7 bases, with 7 bases remaining between them. CDR3 length: 12 residues. DNA of the CDR3: TGTGCCAGCAGTTTAGTCGGGGGGACCCAGTACTTC. Residues: CASSLVGGTQYF.

The chain couples TRBV29-1 to TRBJ2-2, with D tentatively TRBD1 or TRBD2 (5 bases each). Germline CDR1 SQVTM, CDR2 ANQGSEA. Trimming cost V 4 bases and J 2 bases, with 11 bases left between them. This CDR3 region has 14 residues. The CDR3 DNA is TGCAGCGTTGCGGGACGGACTAACACCGGGGAGCTGTTTTTT. Translating gives CSVAGRTNTGELFF.

The DNA for the CDR3 is TGTGCCTGGAGCCCTAGGTCCGTATGGGAGTATGGCTACACCTTC. The encoded protein is CAWSPRSVWEYGYTF. The chain joins TRBV30 to TRBJ1-2, with D unclear. The ends were cut back, 3 bases at V and 5 bases at J, with 19 bases in the middle. Germline assignment: CDR1 GTSNPN and CDR2 SVGIG (reference sequence). The CDR3 extends over 15 amino acids.

The CDR3 nucleotides read TGTGCCAGCAGCCAAGAGGGTAGCGGGAGAGGGGAGACCCAGTACTTC. This codes for CASSQEGSGRGETQYF. This chain uses TRBV3-1 with TRBJ2-5; 9 bases fit TRBD2. The V and J ends lost 0 bases and 5 bases, in that order; junction bases with no gene match: 7. The CDR3 totals 16 residues. Germline V gives CDR1 LGHDT, CDR2 YNNKEL (reference sequence).

V and J are TRBV2 and TRBJ2-7, with D unresolved. Trimming cost V 0 bases and J 2 bases, with 2 bases left between them. The CDR3 runs 12 residues. In germline, CDR1 is SNHLY, CDR2 FYNNEI. CDR3 protein: CASSEATYEQYF. CDR3 coding DNA: TGTGCCAGCAGTGAAGCGACCTACGAGCAGTACTTC.

This chain links TRBV9 with TRBJ2-5, with 10 nucleotides matching TRBD2. The CDR3 spans 17 residues. V was pared by 0 bases and J by 2 bases, with 7 bases of the junction left unmatched. The V gene's germline CDR1 is SGDLS and CDR2 YYNGEE. The CDR3 sequence: CASSVGFRTSGQETQYF. The CDR3, as DNA: TGTGCCAGCAGCGTAGGTTTCCGGACTAGCGGACAAGAGACCCAGTACTTC.

The V and J genes are TRBV7-9 and TRBJ1-1; D is undetermined. Germline CDR1 is SEHNR and CDR2 is FQNEAQ (reference sequence). V gave up 3 bases and J gave up 1 base, with 9 bases separating them. There are 14 residues in the CDR3. The CDR3 nucleotides are TGTGCCAGCAGCTTTAGTCCGAAGAACACTGAAGCTTTCTTT. Protein product: CASSFSPKNTEAFF.

In regard to this clonotype: One junction end disagrees with the germline gene, perhaps due to a read error. This chain joins TRBV20-1 and TRBJ2-1; 7 nucleotides agree with TRBD2. This CDR3 spans 17 amino acids. The germline V gene has CDR1 DFQATT and CDR2 SNEGSKA (reference sequence). Here the CDR3 DNA reads TGCAGTGCTGGAGACGTCATAATAGCGGGTACCTACAATGAGCAGTTCTTC. Protein product: CSAGDVIIAGTYNEQFF.

J is TRBJ2-6 and V is TRBV24-1; tentatively, D is TRBD1 or TRBD2 (5 bases each). The CDR3 contains 18 residues. CDR1 is KGHDR, CDR2 SFDVKD, per germline. V was trimmed by 3 bases and J by 0 bases, leaving 14 bases between them. The CDR3 sequence: CATSDPGPKLSGANVLTF. The CDR3 coding sequence is TGTGCCACCAGTGATCCGGGACCAAAGCTCTCTGGGGCCAACGTCCTGACTTTC.

The genes are TRBV29-1 and TRBJ2-5; possibly TRBD1 for D (5 bases). V dropped 3 bases and J dropped 2 bases, with 7 bases sitting between them. CDR1 SQVTM and CDR2 ANQGSEA come from the germline V gene. The CDR3 consists of 12 residues. The CDR3 region has the DNA TGCAGCGTTGAGGGGCAGCAAGAGACCCAGTACTTC. This encodes CSVEGQQETQYF.

This clonotype was counted a single time. The V and J genes are TRBV18 and TRBJ1-1; D remains ambiguous. Looked up from germline, CDR1 is KGHSH and CDR2 is LQKENI. CDR3 length: 14 amino acids. V lost 6 bases, J lost 0 bases, and 11 bases lay in between. CDR3 amino acids: CASSLGSLNTEAFF. Written as DNA, the CDR3 is TGTGCCAGCTCCCTAGGGTCTCTGAACACTGAAGCTTTCTTT.

The CDR3 region has the DNA TGCAGCGTTGACCCAGGGGAGACTGAAGCTTTCTTT. This sequence encodes CSVDPGETEAFF. This sequence joins TRBV29-1 and TRBJ1-1, with TRBD1 as a possible D gene (6 bases). This CDR3 spans 12 amino acids. Trimming left V 3 bases short and J 5 bases short, with 10 bases between. In germline, CDR1 is SQVTM, CDR2 ANQGSEA.

The CDR3, as DNA: TGCGCCAGCAGCCAAGCCCCGGAAAGCTCCTACAATGAGCAGTTCTTC. Protein: CASSQAPESSYNEQFF. The chain links TRBV4-1 to TRBJ2-1, with D unresolved. The germline V gene encodes CDR1 MGHRA and CDR2 YSYEKL. The CDR3 spans 16 residues. Trimming stripped 1 base from V and 0 bases from J, with 10 bases between.

The V gene is TRBV20-1, the J gene TRBJ1-1; the match to TRBD1 covers 10 bases. Germline trimming cut 6 bases from V and 5 bases from J; bases unmatched to any gene: 6. Germline-derived CDR1 and CDR2 are DFQATT and SNEGSKA (reference sequence). This CDR3 has 13 amino acids. As DNA, the CDR3 is TGCAGTGCCCCCGGACAGGGGGAAACTGAAGCTTTCTTT. It is translated as CSAPGQGETEAFF.

The V call is TRBV20-1, the J call TRBJ2-1; 9 bases align to TRBD2. The CDR3 has 14 amino acids. Germline assignment: CDR1 DFQATT and CDR2 SNEGSKA (reference sequence). The V and J ends lost 0 bases and 5 bases, in that order; junction bases with no gene match: 2. CDR3 protein: CSARDLAGNNEQFF. DNA of the CDR3: TGCAGTGCTAGAGATCTAGCGGGGAACAATGAGCAGTTCTTC.

This chain connects TRBV30 to TRBJ1-4; D call uncertain. CDR1 and CDR2 (germline): GTSNPN, SVGIG (reference sequence). Trimming removed 6 bases from V and 7 bases from J, with 15 bases in between. The CDR3 length is 13 residues. This CDR3 is CACLSEWSEKLFF. In nucleotides, the CDR3 is TGTGCCTGCCTGAGTGAATGGAGTGAAAAACTGTTTTTT.

This rearrangement joins TRBV2 to TRBJ2-6; weak D call: TRBD1 (5 bases). The CDR3 spans 16 residues. V was shortened by 1 base and J by 3 bases, with 10 bases between the two germline ends. CDR1 is SNHLY and CDR2 is FYNNEI in the germline V gene. CDR3 nucleotide sequence: TGTGCCAGCAGTGAAGAGACAGTAAATGGGGCCAACGTCCTGACTTTC. Translating it yields CASSEETVNGANVLTF.

J is TRBJ2-7 and V is TRBV13, with D possibly matching TRBD1 (5 bases). Between the trimmed V and J ends, which lost 5 bases and 1 base, there was a span of 18 bases. Germline CDR1 PRHDT, CDR2 FYEKMQ (reference sequence). The CDR3 runs to 16 residues. The CDR3 region is CASSPESGQGSYEQYF. The CDR3 coding sequence is TGTGCCAGCAGCCCCGAATCCGGGCAGGGTTCCTACGAGCAGTACTTC.

The chain links TRBV9 to TRBJ2-5; TRBD1 might be the D (6 bases). The CDR3 contains 15 residues. V was pared by 0 bases and J by 1 base, with 10 bases between. In germline, CDR1 is SGDLS, CDR2 YYNGEE. As DNA, the CDR3 is TGTGCCAGCAGCGTAGAGGGGGTCAGCCAAGAGACCCAGTACTTC. It yields the protein CASSVEGVSQETQYF.

The rearrangement links TRBV27 to TRBJ1-1, with a weak D call TRBD1 (5 bases). CDR1 is MNHEY, CDR2 SMNVEV, per germline (reference sequence). V was clipped by 2 bases and J by 6 bases, with 10 bases between them. The CDR3 covers 13 residues. The CDR3 DNA reads as TGTGCCAGCAGTTTAGGGCAGGGACCTGAAGCTTTCTTT. Amino acids: CASSLGQGPEAFF.